Below are 30 T cell receptor beta chains sequenced from a single sample in a study of blood T cells in healthy people across ages. The use of a sample-barcoded 5' primer and a J-beta primer mix characterized a second PCR of roughly 7 to 11 cycles. TCRdb re-called the 5' RACE reads with MiXCR, one entry per CDR3 protein. The table shows about 640,000 distinct CDR3 sequences, with around 54% occurring only once. Input material: blood. The origin of the receptors is a man aged 55 to 70 in good health.

V usage is TRBV11-2 and J usage is TRBJ1-2, with D possibly TRBD1 on 5 matching bases. CDR1 is SGHAT, CDR2 FQNNGV, per germline. V shed 6 bases and J shed 2 bases, with 10 bases lying between them. The CDR3 covers 13 residues. The CDR3 protein is CASSTGRNYGYTF. For the CDR3, the DNA is TGTGCCAGCAGTACGGGACGGAACTATGGCTACACCTTC. The full variable domain, with the rest looked up from reference TRBV11-2 and TRBJ1-2, is EAGVAQSPRYKIIEKRQSVAFWCNPISGHATLYWYQQILGQGPKLLIQFQNNGVVDDSQLPKDRFSAERLKGVDSTLKIQPAKLEDSAVYLCASSTGRNYGYTFGSGTRLTVV.

Only one count was recorded for this clonotype. The genes are TRBV14 and TRBJ1-4; D gene uncertain. The CDR3 has 12 residues. Germline CDR1 reads SGHDN; CDR2 reads FVKESK. V lost 2 bases to trimming and J lost 8 bases, with 6 bases between them. CDR3 loop: CASSQNGEKLFF. The CDR3 DNA reads TGTGCCAGCAGCCAAAACGGGGAAAAACTGTTTTTT. Looking up the rest from reference TRBV14 and TRBJ1-4 gives the full variable domain: EAGVTQFPSHSVIEKGQTVTLRCDPISGHDNLYWYRRVMGKEIKFLLHFVKESKQDESGMPNNRFLAERTGGTYSTLKVQPAELEDSGVYFCASSQNGEKLFFGSGTQLSVL.

This clonotype was seen a handful of times. The chain recombines TRBV5-1 with TRBJ2-3; 8 bases fit TRBD2. The CDR3 length is 16 residues. V trimming: 4 bases; J trimming: 4 bases; junction bases outside the gene matches: 11. Germline values: CDR1 SGHRS, CDR2 YFSETQ. The CDR3 is CASSPVRGGGPDTQYF. The CDR3 DNA sequence: TGCGCCAGCAGCCCGGTTAGAGGCGGGGGGCCAGATACGCAGTATTTT.

V usage is TRBV5-5 and J usage is TRBJ1-1; TRBD1 might be the D (5 bases). This CDR3 has 14 residues. CDR1 and CDR2 (germline): SGHKS, YYEKEE (reference sequence). Trimming stripped 2 bases from V and 3 bases from J, with 11 bases between. CDR3 protein: CASSFGGRYTEAFF. CDR3 nucleotides: TGTGCCAGCAGCTTCGGGGGAAGGTACACTGAAGCTTTCTTT.

The table lists this clonotype with a few counts. V is TRBV20-1 and J is TRBJ2-7, with D uncertain. Germline V gene lookup returns CDR1 DFQATT and CDR2 SNEGSKA (reference sequence). This CDR3 contains 13 residues. The V end lost 2 bases, the J end lost 3 bases, and 11 bases lay between the germline ends. The CDR3 DNA is TGCAGTGCTAGAATTGGTGGCAGCTACGAGCAGTACTTC. The encoded protein is CSARIGGSYEQYF.

The gene calls are TRBV2 and TRBJ2-7; tentative D call: TRBD2 (5 bases). Germline values: CDR1 SNHLY, CDR2 FYNNEI. The CDR3 is made up of 11 amino acids. V dropped 6 bases and J dropped 3 bases, with 6 bases sitting between them. The CDR3 nucleotides are TGTGCCAGCAGGGAGGACTACGAGCAGTACTTC. Residues: CASREDYEQYF.

V is TRBV20-1 and J is TRBJ1-4; D ambiguous. The CDR3 has 13 amino acids. Germline CDR1 reads DFQATT; CDR2 reads SNEGSKA (reference sequence). V lost 3 bases and J 7 bases, leaving 12 bases between the germline ends. CDR3 sequence (DNA): TGCAGTGCTAGTAAACTCGTGGCTGAAAAACTGTTTTTT. This sequence encodes CSASKLVAEKLFF.

CDR3: CASSVGGQSSYNEQFF. In DNA form, the CDR3 reads TGTGCCAGCAGCGTAGGGGGACAGAGCTCCTACAATGAGCAGTTCTTC. This chain connects TRBV9 to TRBJ2-1; TRBD1 agrees at 7 bases. J lost 0 bases, V lost 0 bases, and 3 bases had no gene match. The CDR3 totals 16 residues. Germline-derived CDR1 and CDR2 are SGDLS and YYNGEE.

V and J are TRBV7-9 and TRBJ2-3; D unresolved. The germline CDR1 and CDR2 sequences are SEHNR and FQNEAQ (reference sequence). Trimming took off 1 base at V and 2 bases at J, with 13 bases between the two ends. This CDR3 contains 16 residues. The CDR3: CASSLGTASPTDTQYF. In DNA form, the CDR3 reads TGTGCCAGCAGCTTAGGGACCGCATCTCCCACAGATACGCAGTATTTT.

This clonotype has only a few counts. The rearrangement joins TRBV12-3 or TRBV12-4 to TRBJ2-1; TRBD2 matches at 9 bases. The length of the CDR3 is 14 residues. Unmatched junction bases numbered 3, after V lost 2 bases and J lost 7 bases. The CDR3 coding sequence is TGTGCCAGCAGTTTACTAGCGGGGTGGAATGAGCAGTTCTTC. It specifies CASSLLAGWNEQFF.

V gene TRBV9 combines with J gene TRBJ2-5; D possibly corresponds to TRBD2 (6 bases). Trimming left V 0 bases short and J 1 base short, with 13 bases between. The CDR3 consists of 16 residues. Germline V gene lookup returns CDR1 SGDLS and CDR2 YYNGEE. CDR3 region: CASSVEPGLPQETQYF. The CDR3 bases are TGTGCCAGCAGCGTAGAGCCGGGACTCCCCCAAGAGACCCAGTACTTC. The variable domain in full, with the rest retrieved from reference TRBV9 and TRBJ2-5, is DSGVTQTPKHLITATGQRVTLRCSPRSGDLSVYWYQQSLDQGLQFLIQYYNGEERAKGNILERFSAQQFPDLHSELNLSSLELGDSALYFCASSVEPGLPQETQYFGPGTRLLVL.

The chain joins TRBV7-8 to TRBJ2-3; 11 bases are a match to TRBD2. Trimming at V came to 3 bases and at J to 2 bases, leaving 4 bases not matched to a gene. The CDR3 runs to 16 residues. Germline loops: CDR1 SGHVS, CDR2 FQNEAQ. DNA of the CDR3: TGTGCCAGCAGCTTGACTAGCGGGAAGCACACAGATACGCAGTATTTT. This gives the protein CASSLTSGKHTDTQYF.

The chain employs TRBV6-1 and TRBJ2-3; 7 bases are a match to TRBD1. The CDR3 spans 15 residues. Germline values: CDR1 MNHNS, CDR2 SASEGT. The V segment lost 8 bases and the J segment 1 base; nucleotides outside the gene matches: 9. The CDR3 DNA sequence: TGTGCCAGCGGGAACAGGGGATGGGGCACAGATACGCAGTATTTT. It codes for CASGNRGWGTDTQYF.

The genes are TRBV10-3 and TRBJ2-1; 14 bases map to TRBD2. CDR1 ENHRY and CDR2 SYGVKD come from the germline V gene. The CDR3 length is 15 residues. With 10 bases clipped from V and 7 bases from J, the junction kept 9 bases outside the gene matches. Here the CDR3 DNA reads TGTGCCACCCAGGGACTAGCGGGAGTAGCAAATGAGCAGTTCTTC. As protein: CATQGLAGVANEQFF.

This clonotype came up a few times. The genes are TRBV12-3 or TRBV12-4 and TRBJ1-4; D uncertain. The CDR3 is 15 amino acids. Trimming cost V 6 bases and J 1 base, with 12 bases left between them. CDR3 protein: CASSAGTLTNEKLFF. The CDR3 nucleotides read TGTGCCAGCAGCGCCGGTACTCTAACTAATGAAAAACTGTTTTTT.

This clonotype was observed a handful of times. V and J are TRBV20-1 and TRBJ2-4, with 16 bases identical to TRBD2. J lost 11 bases, V lost 8 bases, and 6 bases had no gene match. CDR1 and CDR2 (germline): DFQATT, SNEGSKA (reference sequence). This CDR3 has 13 residues. This CDR3 reads CSLGTSGGAFQYF. Here the CDR3 DNA reads TGCAGTCTCGGGACTAGCGGGGGGGCATTTCAGTACTTC.

This clonotype was recorded many times. This chain links TRBV20-1 with TRBJ2-7, with D hard to call. V lost 0 bases and J 2 bases, leaving 14 bases between the germline ends. The CDR3 runs to 15 residues. Looked up from germline, CDR1 is DFQATT and CDR2 is SNEGSKA (reference sequence). Here the CDR3 reads CSARDPRGRTYEQYF. The CDR3 region has the DNA TGCAGTGCTAGAGACCCCCGCGGCAGGACCTACGAGCAGTACTTC.

The chain joins TRBV19 to TRBJ2-5, with TRBD1 as a possible D gene (6 bases). This CDR3 contains 13 residues. CDR1 and CDR2 (germline): LNHDA, SQIVND (reference sequence). Deletions cut 4 bases from V and 3 bases from J, with 9 bases between. This chain's CDR3 is CASSRGRKETQYF. The CDR3 nucleotides read TGTGCCAGTAGTAGGGGGCGGAAAGAGACCCAGTACTTC.

The chain's CDR3 is CASSQDSGGTLNNYGYTF. CDR3 DNA sequence: TGTGCCAGCAGCCAAGATAGTGGCGGAACCCTGAATAACTATGGCTACACCTTC. V and J are TRBV4-2 and TRBJ1-2; D not resolved. Trimming left V 0 bases short and J 1 base short, with 18 bases between. This CDR3 is built from 18 residues. The V gene's germline CDR1 is LGHNA and CDR2 YNFKEQ.

The chain combines TRBV10-3 with TRBJ2-7, with 7 bases identical to TRBD1. V was pared by 8 bases and J by 4 bases, with 11 bases of the junction left unmatched. Looked up from germline, CDR1 is ENHRY and CDR2 is SYGVKD. This CDR3 has 14 residues. The CDR3 region has the DNA TGTGCCATCTTTGACCGGGACAGAACATACGAGCAGTACTTC. Its protein product is CAIFDRDRTYEQYF.

This clonotype turned up a few times. This sequence joins TRBV9 and TRBJ2-5, with D perhaps matching TRBD2 (7 bases). With 0 bases removed from V and 4 bases from J, the gap between germline ends came to 13 bases. The CDR3 has 15 amino acids. Germline CDR1 SGDLS, CDR2 YYNGEE. Here the CDR3 reads CASSVAGGGVETQYF. CDR3 sequence (DNA): TGTGCCAGCAGCGTAGCTGGCGGGGGCGTAGAGACCCAGTACTTC.

The CDR3 DNA reads as TGTGCCAGCAGCCAAGTCGGGAATATGAAGGTAAAACTGTTTTTT. Translating it yields CASSQVGNMKVKLFF. The chain couples TRBV3-1 to TRBJ1-4; no reliable D call. The length of the CDR3 is 15 residues. Germline CDR1 LGHDT, CDR2 YNNKEL (reference sequence). The V end was cut by 1 base, the J end by 10 bases, with 16 bases between.

The chain has TRBV20-1 and TRBJ2-3; 10 nucleotides agree with TRBD2. Trimming removed 4 bases from V and 10 bases from J; junction bases left unmatched: 2. Germline values: CDR1 DFQATT, CDR2 SNEGSKA (reference sequence). This CDR3 is built from 11 residues. The CDR3 protein is CSATLAGAQYF. CDR3 sequence (DNA): TGCAGTGCTACTCTAGCGGGGGCGCAGTATTTT.

With regard to this clonotype: The junction departs from germline at one end; a sequencing error may be responsible. The genes are TRBV6-1 and TRBJ2-3; D is uncertain. The CDR3 loop spans 11 amino acids. The germline gives CDR1 MNHNS, CDR2 SASEGT. This chain's CDR3 is CASTHTDAQYF. The CDR3 DNA is TGTGCCAGCACCCACACAGATGCGCAGTATTTT.

This clonotype was picked up a small number of times. The V and J genes are TRBV20-1 and TRBJ2-5; 15 bases match TRBD2. The CDR3 spans 18 residues. Germline assignment: CDR1 DFQATT and CDR2 SNEGSKA (reference sequence). V was pared by 0 bases and J by 4 bases, with 9 bases of the junction left unmatched. The CDR3 DNA reads as TGCAGTGCTAGAGAAGGACTAGCGGGGGGGCCAGCGATAGAGACCCAGTACTTC. Its translation is CSAREGLAGGPAIETQYF.

This clonotype was observed once. The chain recombines TRBV5-1 with TRBJ1-2, with 9 nucleotides matching TRBD1. V was pared by 5 bases and J by 2 bases, with 13 bases of the junction left unmatched. There are 17 residues in the CDR3. Looked up from germline, CDR1 is SGHRS and CDR2 is YFSETQ. The chain's CDR3 is CASRPGTGTQGNYGYTF. CDR3 sequence (DNA): TGCGCCAGCAGGCCCGGGACAGGGACCCAGGGGAACTATGGCTACACCTTC.

Note on this clonotype: An end of the junction differs from the germline gene, which may be a read error. The chain employs TRBV6-6 and TRBJ1-2; 9 positions agree with TRBD1. This CDR3 is built from 15 residues. In germline, CDR1 is MNHNY, CDR2 SVGAGI (reference sequence). CDR3 loop: CASSSPGTGIYSYTF. The CDR3 region has the DNA TGTGCCAGCAGTTCCCCGGGGACAGGGATCTATAGCTACACCTTC.

This clonotype occurred a few times. This chain connects TRBV2 to TRBJ2-7, with D unclear. The germline V and J ends were trimmed by 7 bases and 0 bases, with 4 bases remaining between them. The CDR3 runs 11 residues. From germline, CDR1 is SNHLY and CDR2 FYNNEI. The CDR3 spells CASMYSYEQYF. The CDR3 DNA is TGTGCCAGCATGTACTCCTACGAGCAGTACTTC.

This chain joins TRBV6-5 and TRBJ2-3; TRBD2 agrees at 12 bases. The J segment lost 6 bases and the V segment lost 6 bases, leaving 7 bases of the junction unmatched. The CDR3 is 15 amino acids. Germline CDR1 reads MNHEY; CDR2 reads SVGAGI. CDR3 protein: CASRLLAGGSDTQYF. The CDR3 nucleotides are TGTGCCAGCAGGCTGCTAGCGGGGGGGAGTGATACGCAGTATTTT.

This chain connects TRBV29-1 to TRBJ2-5, with D perhaps matching TRBD1 or TRBD2 (5 bases each). Germline V CDR1 and CDR2: SQVTM, ANQGSEA. The length of the CDR3 is 11 residues. Trimming removed 7 bases from V and 5 bases from J, with 11 bases in between. Written as DNA, the CDR3 is TGCAGCGGGGGGTTGGGCGAGACCCAGTACTTC. It codes for CSGGLGETQYF.